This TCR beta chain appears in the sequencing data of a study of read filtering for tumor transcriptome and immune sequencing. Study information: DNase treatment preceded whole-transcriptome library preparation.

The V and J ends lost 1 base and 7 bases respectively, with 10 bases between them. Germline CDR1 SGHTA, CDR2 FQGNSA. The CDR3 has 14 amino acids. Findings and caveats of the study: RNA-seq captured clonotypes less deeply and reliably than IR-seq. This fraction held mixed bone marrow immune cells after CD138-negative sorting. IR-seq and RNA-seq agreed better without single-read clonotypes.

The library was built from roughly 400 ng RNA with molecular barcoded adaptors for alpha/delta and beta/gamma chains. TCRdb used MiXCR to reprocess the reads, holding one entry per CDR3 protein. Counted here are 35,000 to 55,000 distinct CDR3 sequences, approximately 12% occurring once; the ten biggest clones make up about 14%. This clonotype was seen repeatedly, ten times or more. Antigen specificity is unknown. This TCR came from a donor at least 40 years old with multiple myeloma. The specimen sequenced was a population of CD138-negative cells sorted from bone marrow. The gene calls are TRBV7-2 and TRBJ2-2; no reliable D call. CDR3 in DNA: TGTGCCAGCAGCTTAGAGGTTTCCCGCGGGGAGCTGTTTTTT. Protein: CASSLEVSRGELFF.